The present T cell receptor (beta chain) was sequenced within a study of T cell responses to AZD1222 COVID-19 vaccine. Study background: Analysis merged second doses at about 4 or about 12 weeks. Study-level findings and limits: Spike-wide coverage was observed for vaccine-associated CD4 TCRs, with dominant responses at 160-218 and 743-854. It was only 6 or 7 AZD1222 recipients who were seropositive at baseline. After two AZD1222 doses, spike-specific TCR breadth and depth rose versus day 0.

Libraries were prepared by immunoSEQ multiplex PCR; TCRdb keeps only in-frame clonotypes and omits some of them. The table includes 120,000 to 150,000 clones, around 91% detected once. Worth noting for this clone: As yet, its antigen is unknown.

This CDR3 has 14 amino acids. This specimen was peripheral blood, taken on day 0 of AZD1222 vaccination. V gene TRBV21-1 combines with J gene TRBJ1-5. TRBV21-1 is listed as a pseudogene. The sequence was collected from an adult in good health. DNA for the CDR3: TGTGCCAGCAGCAAACGGCGCGGGTCTCAGCCCCAGCATTTT. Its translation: CASSKRRGSQPQHF.